This T cell receptor (beta chain) was sequenced for a study of OX40 agonist ivuxolimab in advanced cancers. About the research overall: Of mixed ages from about 20 to 90 and averaging about 60 years, the group was about 86% male.

Notes on this clone: Antigen unknown.

Clones were sequenced by immunoSEQ multiplex PCR, and TCRdb holds only the in-frame ones, with some missing. Of some 44,000 clones in the sample, 65% to 85% are singletons; the top ten hold about 5.5%. The ends were cut back, 2 bases at V and 4 bases at J, with 12 bases in the middle. Germline V lookup: CDR1 ENHRY, CDR2 SYGVKD. This CDR3 contains 14 residues. Overall study results and limits: At 0.1-3.0 mg/kg, partial responders had clonal expansion among the lowest observed.

The chain has TRBV10-3 and TRBJ2-7; maybe TRBD2 (6 bases). The sequence derives from an adult with an advanced solid tumor such as melanoma, head and neck, liver or kidney cancer. The source was CD4+ or CD8+ T cells sorted from blood, collected in a trial of the OX40 agonist ivuxolimab. CDR3 DNA sequence: TGTGCCATCAGTGAGGGGACTTCCTATTACGAGCAGTACTTC. Translation: CAISEGTSYYEQYF.